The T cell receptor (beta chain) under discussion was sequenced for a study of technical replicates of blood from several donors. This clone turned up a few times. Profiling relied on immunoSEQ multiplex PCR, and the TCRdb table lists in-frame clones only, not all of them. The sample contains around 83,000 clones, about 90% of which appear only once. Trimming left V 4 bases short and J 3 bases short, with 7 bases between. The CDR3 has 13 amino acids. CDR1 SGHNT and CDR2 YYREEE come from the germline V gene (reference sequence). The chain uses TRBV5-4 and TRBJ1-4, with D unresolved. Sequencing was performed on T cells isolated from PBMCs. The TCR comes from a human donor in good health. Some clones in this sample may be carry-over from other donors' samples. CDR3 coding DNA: TGTGCCAGCAGCCGGACTGCTAATGAAAAACTGTTTTTT. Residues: CASSRTANEKLFF.